The clone carrying this T cell receptor (beta chain) was recorded at least ten times. These data are taken from a study of T-cell reconstitution after alpha-beta-depleted transplantation in children. The authors prepared the TCRbeta library with unique molecular identifiers. TCRdb ran MiXCR on the PCR reads and lists one entry per CDR3 protein. The data show more than 90,000 distinct CDR3 sequences, with roughly 8.8% seen just once and 5.5% to 8% held by the top ten. Germline CDR1 SGHVS, CDR2 FQNEAQ. The CDR3 sequence is 13 residues long. Between the trimmed V and J ends, which lost 5 bases and 2 bases, there was a span of 9 bases.

The chain carries TRBV7-8 and TRBJ1-2; weak D call: TRBD1 (5 bases). The source material was PBMCs from the stem cell graft donor, sampled from the stem cell graft. The clonotype comes from a human donor who donated a stem cell graft to a child with congenital amegakaryocytic thrombocytopenia. CDR3 residues: CASSPAGNYGYTF. DNA of the CDR3: TGTGCCAGCAGCCCCGCAGGGAACTATGGCTACACCTTC.